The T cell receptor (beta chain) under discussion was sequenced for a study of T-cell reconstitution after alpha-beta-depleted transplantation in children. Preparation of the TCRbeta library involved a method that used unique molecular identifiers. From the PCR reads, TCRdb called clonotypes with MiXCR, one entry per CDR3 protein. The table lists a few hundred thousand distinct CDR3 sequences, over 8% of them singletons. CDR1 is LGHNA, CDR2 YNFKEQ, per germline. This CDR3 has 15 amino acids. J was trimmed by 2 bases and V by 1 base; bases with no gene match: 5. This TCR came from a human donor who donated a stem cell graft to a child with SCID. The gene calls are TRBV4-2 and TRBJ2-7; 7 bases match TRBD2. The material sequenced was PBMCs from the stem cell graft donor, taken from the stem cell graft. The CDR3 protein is CASSQALAETYEQYF. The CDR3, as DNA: TGTGCCAGCAGCCAAGCCCTAGCGGAGACCTACGAGCAGTACTTC.